The 7 T cell receptor beta chains in this list originate from one sample, sequenced in a study of early T cells in non-severe SARS-CoV-2 infection. Using its own MiXCR run on the 5' RACE reads, TCRdb lists one record per CDR3 protein. The repertoire includes just under 65,000 distinct CDR3 sequences, roughly 10% of them detected once, and 2.9% sits in the top ten. Sequenced here: whole blood, sampled at baseline. These receptors were taken from an adult who was a healthcare worker with PCR-confirmed SARS-CoV-2 infection or an uninfected control (not recorded which).

The chain recombines TRBV11-2 with TRBJ2-1; no reliable D call. V lost 4 bases and J lost 6, with 19 bases in between. The length of the CDR3 is 16 residues. Germline assignment: CDR1 SGHAT and CDR2 FQNNGV. CDR3 loop: CASSSASFPWVNEQFF. DNA of the CDR3: TGTGCCAGCAGCTCCGCGAGCTTCCCATGGGTCAATGAGCAGTTCTTC.

At least ten counts were recorded for this clonotype. The chain carries TRBV19 and TRBJ2-1; 16 positions agree with TRBD2. J lost 12 bases, V lost 5 bases, and 7 bases had no gene match. The CDR3 length is 15 residues. Germline loops: CDR1 LNHDA, CDR2 SQIVND (reference sequence). The CDR3 is CASSLGTSGGEGQFF. The CDR3 nucleotides read TGTGCCAGTAGTCTCGGGACTAGCGGGGGGGAAGGGCAGTTCTTC.

This clonotype came up a few times. This chain's CDR3 is CAWSYSEAGSDTQYF. The CDR3 nucleotides are TGTGCCTGGAGTTACTCGGAAGCGGGGTCAGATACGCAGTATTTT. The chain joins TRBV30 to TRBJ2-3, with 7 nucleotides matching TRBD2. The junction had 9 bases not matched to a gene; V was cut back by 2 bases and J by 4 bases. The CDR3 is made up of 15 amino acids. Germline values: CDR1 GTSNPN, CDR2 SVGIG (reference sequence).

This clonotype has more than one count but fewer than ten. This chain uses TRBV6-6 with TRBJ2-7; D unclear. Per germline, CDR1 MNHNY and CDR2 SVGAGI (reference sequence). The CDR3 has 10 amino acids. The germline V and J ends were trimmed by 8 bases and 3 bases, with 5 bases remaining between them. CDR3 sequence reads: CASGDYEQYF. The CDR3 DNA sequence: TGTGCCAGCGGGGACTACGAGCAGTACTTC.

Many counts were recorded for this clonotype. This chain links TRBV20-1 with TRBJ2-5; 9 bases match TRBD2. CDR3 length: 14 amino acids. Losses at the gene ends were 3 bases for V and 1 base for J; bases not matched to a gene: 3. Germline values: CDR1 DFQATT, CDR2 SNEGSKA (reference sequence). CDR3 DNA sequence: TGCAGTGCTAGCACGACTAGCGGCCAAGAGACCCAGTACTTC. Translated: CSASTTSGQETQYF.

This sequence joins TRBV7-3 and TRBJ2-3; 10 positions agree with TRBD1. V lost 1 base to trimming and J lost 6 bases; unmatched junction nucleotides: 19. CDR3 length: 20 amino acids. Germline V lookup: CDR1 SGHTA, CDR2 FQGTGA. CDR3 nucleotide sequence: TGTGCCAGCAGCTTAATGGCCGGGACAGGGGCCCTATTCGACAAGGATACGCAGTATTTT. Translation: CASSLMAGTGALFDKDTQYF.

V and J are TRBV27 and TRBJ2-1; D is perhaps TRBD2 (6 bases). The CDR3 covers 14 residues. The V gene lost 6 bases and the J gene lost 5 bases, with 14 bases spanning the gap. The germline gives CDR1 MNHEY, CDR2 SMNVEV (reference sequence). The CDR3 coding sequence is TGTGCCAGCAGGGACGTGCGGGGTAACAATGAGCAGTTCTTC. Protein sequence: CASRDVRGNNEQFF.